Presented here are 23 T cell receptor beta chains from one specimen sequenced in a study of shared clonotypes between healthy human individuals. Profiled with immunoSEQ multiplex PCR; TCRdb holds only in-frame clones, not every one. The table lists 2.3 million or so clones, more than 80% of them singletons, with around 0.4% in the top ten. Sequences were obtained from naive CD4+ T cells from PBMCs. Subset of the sample: CD45RA+ positively selected. The receptors shown here come from a man aged 18-30 years in good health. Some clones in this sample may be carry-over from other donors' samples.

The CDR3 loop reads CASSLILAGVPYEQYF. As DNA, the CDR3 is TGTGCCAGCAGTTTAATTCTGGCGGGGGTCCCCTACGAGCAGTACTTC. This chain links TRBV28 with TRBJ2-7, with 7 bases that match TRBD2. V gave up 2 bases and J gave up 2 bases; unmatched junction bases: 9. This CDR3 comprises 16 residues. Per the germline V gene, CDR1 is MDHEN and CDR2 is SYDVKM.

As to this clone: Other DNA variants within this sample encode the same CDR3. CDR3: CASSLTVDTEAFF. The CDR3 DNA sequence: TGTGCCAGCAGCTTAACTGTTGACACTGAAGCTTTCTTT. This sequence joins TRBV7-3 and TRBJ1-1; D remains ambiguous. Germline CDR1 is SGHTA and CDR2 is FQGTGA. Trimming took off 0 bases at V and 3 bases at J, with 5 bases between the two ends. There are 13 residues in the CDR3.

The genes are TRBV19 and TRBJ2-7; possible D gene TRBD2, 6 bases. The germline gives CDR1 LNHDA, CDR2 SQIVND (reference sequence). V was pared by 5 bases and J by 2 bases, with 13 bases between. This CDR3 is built from 14 residues. The CDR3 region has the DNA TGTGCCAGTAGTTCGCCTGGAGGGACCTACGAGCAGTACTTC. This sequence encodes CASSSPGGTYEQYF.

The chain has TRBV5-1 and TRBJ2-1; 8 bases are a match to TRBD2. V trimming: 7 bases; J trimming: 3 bases; junction bases outside the gene matches: 9. The CDR3 is made up of 15 amino acids. From germline, CDR1 is SGHRS and CDR2 YFSETQ. The CDR3 bases are TGCGCCAGCTCCACTCGGACTAGCTACTACAATGAGCAGTTCTTC. The encoded protein is CASSTRTSYYNEQFF.

The chain combines TRBV14 with TRBJ1-5; D not certain. Per germline, CDR1 SGHDN and CDR2 FVKESK. This CDR3 spans 14 amino acids. V was cut by 0 bases and J by 3 bases, with 6 bases left in between. The CDR3 sequence is CASSQDSNNQPQHF. The DNA of the CDR3 is TGTGCCAGCAGCCAAGACAGCAACAATCAGCCCCAGCATTTT.

The chain combines TRBV10-3 with TRBJ2-1, with D perhaps TRBD2 (5 bases). The V end was cut by 4 bases, the J end by 9 bases, with 16 bases between. Germline V lookup: CDR1 ENHRY, CDR2 SYGVKD. The CDR3 contains 14 residues. This CDR3 reads CAISGTAPSPEQFF. The CDR3 DNA sequence: TGTGCCATCAGTGGGACTGCCCCAAGTCCTGAGCAGTTCTTC.

This clone appeared a single time. The chain combines TRBV27 with TRBJ1-2; possible D gene TRBD1, 6 bases. Germline CDR1 and CDR2: MNHEY and SMNVEV (reference sequence). Trimming cost V 6 bases and J 8 bases, with 13 bases left between them. The CDR3 consists of 12 residues. The CDR3 DNA reads TGTGCCAGCAGCTCAGGGGTGGAGGGCTACACCTTC. This sequence encodes CASSSGVEGYTF.

Points on this clone: Other DNA sequences in the sample encode the same CDR3. The chain joins TRBV28 to TRBJ1-2; the D gene is possibly TRBD1 (5 bases). CDR1 is MDHEN and CDR2 is SYDVKM in the germline V gene. The CDR3 extends over 13 amino acids. V lost 2 bases and J 3 bases, leaving 7 bases between the germline ends. The CDR3 nucleotides are TGTGCCAGCAGTTTAGGGACGGACTATGGCTACACCTTC. This sequence encodes CASSLGTDYGYTF.

The chain links TRBV6-6 to TRBJ2-5; no reliable D call. The V end was cut by 2 bases, the J end by 4 bases, with 11 bases between. Germline V gene data show CDR1 as MNHNY and CDR2 as SVGAGI (reference sequence). The CDR3 is 14 amino acids. The CDR3 DNA follows: TGTGCCAGCAGTTACCCGGCCTCCGGAGAGACCCAGTACTTC. Protein sequence: CASSYPASGETQYF.

V gene TRBV5-1 combines with J gene TRBJ2-5; a weak D match, TRBD2 (5 bases). V lost 0 bases, J lost 4 bases, and 10 bases lay in between. The CDR3 runs to 14 residues. Germline V gives CDR1 SGHRS, CDR2 YFSETQ. CDR3 protein: CASSLGGSAETQYF. CDR3 coding DNA: TGCGCCAGCAGCTTGGGTGGGAGTGCAGAGACCCAGTACTTC.

With regard to this clone: This clone may be a read error of a much larger clone one base away. The identical CDR3 is also encoded by other nucleotide sequences in the sample. This chain links TRBV5-1 with TRBJ1-1; maybe TRBD1 (5 bases). Germline values: CDR1 SGHRS, CDR2 YFSETQ. The CDR3 covers 13 residues. The V and J ends lost 1 base and 2 bases respectively, with 6 bases between them. The CDR3 protein is CASSLTGNTEAFF. The CDR3 DNA reads as TGCGCCAGCAGCTTGACAGGTAACACTGAAGCTTTCTTT.

The V gene is TRBV5-5, the J gene TRBJ1-5; no clear D gene. The V and J ends lost 4 bases and 0 bases respectively, with 11 bases between them. Germline V gene data show CDR1 as SGHKS and CDR2 as YYEKEE (reference sequence). The CDR3 extends over 15 amino acids. The CDR3: CASSPRIDSNQPQHF. The CDR3 DNA reads TGTGCCAGCAGCCCCAGAATTGATAGCAATCAGCCCCAGCATTTT.

The gene calls are TRBV27 and TRBJ1-3; 8 bases agree with TRBD1. V gave up 3 bases and J gave up 0 bases; unmatched junction bases: 10. Per the germline V gene, CDR1 is MNHEY and CDR2 is SMNVEV (reference sequence). The CDR3 consists of 18 residues. CDR3 DNA sequence: TGTGCCAGCAGTTTCCGGGGGGGACAGGCCTTCTCTGGAAACACCATATATTTT. As protein: CASSFRGGQAFSGNTIYF.

V gene TRBV28 combines with J gene TRBJ1-1; D is possibly TRBD1 (5 bases). The CDR3 sequence is 16 residues long. Trimming cost V 3 bases and J 4 bases, with 18 bases left between them. In germline, CDR1 is MDHEN, CDR2 SYDVKM. The CDR3, as DNA: TGTGCCAGCAGTTTTATGTCCGGGACGGCAGGCACTGAAGCTTTCTTT. Translation gives CASSFMSGTAGTEAFF.

This chain connects TRBV11-3 to TRBJ2-2; the D gene is possibly TRBD1 (7 bases). Trimming left V 6 bases short and J 6 bases short, with 14 bases between. This CDR3 is built from 14 residues. Germline loops: CDR1 SGHNT, CDR2 YENEEA. Written as DNA, the CDR3 is TGTGCCAGCAGTAACAGGGGAGGTCCCGGGGAGCTGTTTTTT. Amino acid sequence: CASSNRGGPGELFF.

The chain combines TRBV28 with TRBJ1-5; the D is unclear. In germline, CDR1 is MDHEN, CDR2 SYDVKM. The V end was cut by 4 bases, the J end by 6 bases, with 7 bases between. CDR3 length equals 12 residues. The CDR3 coding sequence is TGTGCCAGCAGTTCCCCCCCTCAGCCCCAGCATTTT. Translating gives CASSSPPQPQHF.

The chain uses TRBV7-2 and TRBJ2-7, with no clear D. Germline V gene sequence: CDR1 SGHTA, CDR2 FQGNSA. This CDR3 comprises 13 residues. Trimming removed 3 bases from V and 2 bases from J, with 8 bases in between. CDR3 sequence (DNA): TGTGCCAGCAGCTTCTCGAGTACCTACGAGCAGTACTTC. Its protein is CASSFSSTYEQYF.

The J gene is TRBJ2-2, the V gene TRBV5-1, with a possible D match to TRBD1 (6 bases). The CDR3 has 14 residues. Germline CDR1 SGHRS, CDR2 YFSETQ. V dropped 4 bases and J dropped 1 base, with 8 bases sitting between them. The CDR3 region is CASSGQRNTGELFF. In DNA, the CDR3 is TGCGCCAGCAGCGGACAGAGGAACACCGGGGAGCTGTTTTTT.

The chain carries TRBV18 and TRBJ2-5, with D possibly TRBD1 on 6 matching bases. Germline CDR1 reads KGHSH; CDR2 reads LQKENI. V was clipped by 5 bases and J by 4 bases, with 17 bases between them. CDR3 length: 15 residues. The CDR3 loop reads CASSTRTGSGETQYF. In nucleotides, the CDR3 is TGTGCCAGCTCAACCCGAACAGGGTCCGGAGAGACCCAGTACTTC.

The chain carries TRBV28 and TRBJ1-4, with 7 bases fitting TRBD1. The CDR3 totals 14 residues. After removal of 10 bases from V and 8 bases from J, the junction contained 13 bases not matched to a gene. CDR1 is MDHEN and CDR2 is SYDVKM in the germline V gene. CDR3 nucleotides: TGTGCCACCCGTTCCACAGGGGATAACGAAAAACTGTTTTTT. This sequence encodes CATRSTGDNEKLFF.

This chain uses TRBV9 with TRBJ2-5; TRBD1 is a possible D gene (6 bases). CDR1 SGDLS and CDR2 YYNGEE come from the germline V gene. V gave up 4 bases and J gave up 3 bases, with 16 bases separating them. The CDR3 covers 15 residues. CDR3 in DNA: TGTGCCAGCAGCCAAAACGCAAGGACAGAAGAGACCCAGTACTTC. Amino acids: CASSQNARTEETQYF.

The chain is built from TRBV5-4 and TRBJ2-1; D is perhaps TRBD1 (6 bases). This CDR3 has 14 amino acids. Germline CDR1 and CDR2: SGHNT and YYREEE (reference sequence). Trimming pared 1 base from V and 7 bases from J, leaving 12 bases between. Here the CDR3 reads CASSLFQGMNEQFF. CDR3 in DNA: TGTGCCAGCAGCTTGTTCCAGGGGATGAATGAGCAGTTCTTC.

Note on this clone: Additional DNA sequences in this sample encode the identical CDR3. The chain links TRBV5-4 to TRBJ2-2; D not certain. The CDR3 is 13 residues long. The V gene's germline CDR1 is SGHNT and CDR2 YYREEE (reference sequence). V lost 0 bases and J 5 bases, leaving 5 bases between the germline ends. The CDR3: CASSLARTGELFF. CDR3 DNA sequence: TGTGCCAGCAGCTTGGCCAGGACCGGGGAGCTGTTTTTT.